The 2 T cell receptor beta chains listed next were all sequenced from one sample in a study of vaccination effects on CD4 cells after COVID-19 (dated by TCRdb to 2022 to 2024). Library generation was performed with the immunoSEQ multiplex PCR assay. TCRdb re-hosts the immuneACCESS table, in-frame sequences only. Its copies lack some clones; in the studies checked, an unresolved V gene accounts for under half of them, and the cause for the rest is not known. The sample has 9,500 to 15,000 clones on record, over 60% of them singletons. Clones ranked in the top ten supply roughly 8.7% of the sample. Their recognized antigens are unknown. In the ViraFEST assay, PBMC were stimulated with viral peptide pools, and antigen-specific CD4+ T cell clonotypes were then identified by expansion using TCR sequencing. After about 10 days of culture, CD4+ T cells were isolated with the EasySep CD4+ T cell isolation kit. Each participant received two doses of an mRNA SARS-CoV-2 vaccine, either BNT162b2 or mRNA-1273.

Source: CD4+ T cells from PBMCs cultured with SARS-CoV-2 spike peptides, taken after COVID-19 vaccination. According to the study, the label for this sample's cell subset or site signals: SARS-CoV-2 spike overlapping peptide pool stimulation. Source of these receptors: a human donor who received a COVID-19 vaccine.

The chain is built from TRBV2 and TRBJ2-5; D is possibly TRBD1 (6 bases). The CDR3 runs to 15 residues. Trimming shortened V by 4 bases and J by 4 bases, and 16 bases separated the two germline ends. Germline CDR1 is SNHLY and CDR2 is FYNNEI. CDR3 coding DNA: TGTGCCAGCAGTGGGGGGCCAGGGTTGGGAGAGACCCAGTACTTC. Amino acids: CASSGGPGLGETQYF.

V usage is TRBV5-6 and J usage is TRBJ1-5, with 10 bases matching TRBD1. CDR1 SGHDT and CDR2 YYEEEE come from the germline V gene. Trimming cost V 3 bases and J 6 bases; bases outside gene matches: 6. This CDR3 is 15 amino acids long. The CDR3, as DNA: TGTGCCAGCAGCTATTGGACAGGGGGTTCTCAGCCCCAGCATTTT. As protein: CASSYWTGGSQPQHF.